The source of this T cell receptor (beta chain) is a study of T-cell memory formation after mild COVID-19. The V segment lost 7 bases and the J segment 4 bases; nucleotides outside the gene matches: 7. Germline V gene data show CDR1 as MNHNS and CDR2 as SASEGT. This CDR3 contains 15 residues. TCRdb re-called the 5' RACE reads through MiXCR, storing one row per CDR3 protein. The data hold 300,000 or so distinct CDR3 sequences, with 15% observed a single time. The receptor was derived from a man aged 18-30 years who had mild COVID-19 (a few samples of this study predate the infection). Cell type and time point are not known. Sequenced: PBMCs or a T cell subset sorted from them (not recorded which). The V call is TRBV6-1, the J call TRBJ2-2; 9 nucleotides agree with TRBD1. CDR3 in amino acids: CASTGQGPGTGELFF. In nucleotides, the CDR3 is TGTGCCAGCACCGGACAGGGGCCAGGCACCGGGGAGCTGTTTTTT.